What follows are 19 T cell receptor beta chains derived from one specimen sequenced in a study of beta chain features in type 1 diabetes (dated by TCRdb to 2017 to 2018). To prepare the library, the immunoSEQ multiplex PCR assay was applied. The entire amount of isolated RNA was reverse transcribed using the High Capacity cDNA Reverse Transcription Kit, so the sequenced TCRB transcripts were expressed ones. TCRdb provides this immuneACCESS table in a form limited to in-frame rearrangements. Some clones are lacking; in checked studies, under half of them reflect an unresolved V gene, and why the rest are absent is not known. Present in this sample are 810,000 or so clones, roughly a sixth of which were seen just once. The ten top clones hold about 0.025% of the sample. Material: naive CD4+ T cells from blood. The cell subset or site label on this specimen signifies: true naive CD4+ T cells. The source is a woman younger than 30 in good health.

The V gene is TRBV4-2, the J gene TRBJ2-1, with 9 nucleotides matching TRBD2. The V and J ends lost 0 bases and 8 bases, in that order; junction bases with no gene match: 17. This CDR3 is 19 amino acids long. Germline loops: CDR1 LGHNA, CDR2 YNFKEQ. CDR3 in DNA: TGTGCCAGCAGCCAAGATCTAGCGGGGAGGAGGCGGCGTAGTTATGAGCAGTTCTTC. Protein product: CASSQDLAGRRRRSYEQFF.

This clone has a handful of counts. CDR3 amino acids: CASSVGLAGELANEQFF. CDR3 DNA sequence: TGTGCCAGCAGCGTCGGACTAGCGGGAGAATTAGCCAATGAGCAGTTCTTC. The chain uses TRBV9 and TRBJ2-1, with 13 positions matching TRBD2. After removal of 2 bases from V and 6 bases from J, the junction contained 8 bases not matched to a gene. This CDR3 comprises 17 residues. In germline, CDR1 is SGDLS, CDR2 YYNGEE.

CDR3 bases: TGTGCCAGCAGTGAGACGGGGGATACGCAGTATTTT. This translates into CASSETGDTQYF. This chain links TRBV2 with TRBJ2-3, with a tentative D call TRBD2 (5 bases). Trimming stripped 3 bases from V and 6 bases from J, with 7 bases between. The CDR3 totals 12 residues. CDR1 SNHLY and CDR2 FYNNEI come from the germline V gene.

There are a few counts of this clone. CDR3 amino acids: CASSLSGDEQYF. CDR3 sequence (DNA): TGTGCCAGCAGCTTATCAGGGGACGAGCAGTACTTC. The J gene is TRBJ2-7, the V gene TRBV7-9; the D gene is possibly TRBD1 (6 bases). CDR1 is SEHNR and CDR2 is FQNEAQ in the germline V gene (reference sequence). V was shortened by 2 bases and J by 5 bases, with 7 bases between the two germline ends. The CDR3 is made up of 12 amino acids.

In its sample, this clone was seen a few times. J is TRBJ2-6 and V is TRBV5-6; D not resolved. V gave up 3 bases and J gave up 2 bases, with 6 bases separating them. Germline loops: CDR1 SGHDT, CDR2 YYEEEE. This CDR3 spans 14 amino acids. The CDR3 DNA reads TGTGCCAGCAGCTCATTAACTGGGGCCAACGTCCTGACTTTC. Translated: CASSSLTGANVLTF.

This clone was seen only a few times. The rearrangement joins TRBV14 to TRBJ2-7, with D possibly TRBD2 on 6 matching bases. Germline V lookup: CDR1 SGHDN, CDR2 FVKESK. CDR3 size: 14 residues. V was pared by 3 bases and J by 7 bases, with 16 bases between. CDR3 DNA sequence: TGTGCCAGCAGCCATGGGGGGTTCGGCGGGGAGCAGTACTTC. It encodes CASSHGGFGGEQYF.

This chain connects TRBV6-9 to TRBJ2-6; 9 bases map to TRBD2. Germline assignment: CDR1 MNHGY and CDR2 SVAAGI. V lost 0 bases and J lost 3; bases outside the gene matches: 9. The CDR3 runs to 19 residues. CDR3 protein: CASSYSAAREGYGANVLTF. The DNA of the CDR3 is TGTGCCAGCAGTTATTCGGCGGCGCGGGAGGGATATGGGGCCAACGTCCTGACTTTC.

This clone has more than one count but fewer than ten. The chain recombines TRBV10-3 with TRBJ2-2, with unresolved D. CDR3 size: 14 residues. Germline V gene sequence: CDR1 ENHRY, CDR2 SYGVKD. V lost 7 bases to trimming and J lost 1 base, with 10 bases between them. This CDR3 is CAITRAQNTGELFF. For the CDR3, the DNA is TGTGCCATCACCCGGGCCCAGAACACCGGGGAGCTGTTTTTT.

V gene TRBV6-5 combines with J gene TRBJ2-1, with 9 bases lining up with TRBD1. The junction had 7 bases not matched to a gene; V was cut back by 1 base and J by 6 bases. The CDR3 loop spans 16 amino acids. CDR1 is MNHEY, CDR2 SVGAGI, per germline. CDR3 protein: CASSYFLGQGPNEQFF. The CDR3 coding sequence is TGTGCCAGCAGTTACTTTCTGGGACAGGGACCCAATGAGCAGTTCTTC.

The count of this clone is one. This chain joins TRBV5-6 and TRBJ1-2; D is unresolved. Trimming cost V 0 bases and J 4 bases, with 7 bases left between them. CDR1 is SGHDT and CDR2 is YYEEEE in the germline V gene. The CDR3 length is 13 residues. CDR3 in amino acids: CASSLAGTYGYTF. In nucleotides, the CDR3 is TGTGCCAGCAGCTTGGCAGGTACCTATGGCTACACCTTC.

This clone was seen more than once but under ten times. V is TRBV6-4 and J is TRBJ2-6; D remains ambiguous. The CDR3 spans 14 residues. V was cut by 4 bases and J by 4 bases, with 8 bases left in between. The germline V gene encodes CDR1 MRHNA and CDR2 SNTAGT. CDR3 loop: CASSADWGANVLTF. CDR3 bases: TGTGCCAGCAGTGCCGATTGGGGGGCCAACGTCCTGACTTTC.

This chain uses TRBV9 with TRBJ1-3; D is possibly TRBD1 (6 bases). The V gene's germline CDR1 is SGDLS and CDR2 YYNGEE. CDR3 length: 15 amino acids. V was clipped by 3 bases and J by 3 bases, with 13 bases between them. The CDR3 DNA reads TGTGCCAGCAGCGGGGGGGCATCTCATGGAAACACCATATATTTT. This codes for CASSGGASHGNTIYF.

As DNA, the CDR3 is TGTGCCAGCAGCTTAAACCGGGATAGAGTTCGTGAGCAGTTCTTC. Its translation is CASSLNRDRVREQFF. The chain links TRBV7-8 to TRBJ2-1; D might be TRBD2 (5 bases). In germline, CDR1 is SGHVS, CDR2 FQNEAQ. CDR3 length: 15 amino acids. Trimming removed 2 bases at V and 9 bases at J, with 17 bases between.

This chain links TRBV28 with TRBJ1-5; D remains ambiguous. Germline loops: CDR1 MDHEN, CDR2 SYDVKM. V was cut by 5 bases and J by 1 base, with 9 bases left in between. This CDR3 region has 14 residues. The DNA for the CDR3 is TGTGCCAGCAGTCTGATTAACAGCAATCAGCCCCAGCATTTT. This gives the protein CASSLINSNQPQHF.

This clone has only a few counts. Other DNA sequences within the sample encode an identical CDR3. V and J are TRBV7-9 and TRBJ2-5; D is uncertain. Trimming shortened V by 2 bases and J by 2 bases, and 3 bases separated the two germline ends. CDR1 and CDR2 (germline): SEHNR, FQNEAQ (reference sequence). CDR3 length: 12 amino acids. The CDR3 DNA sequence: TGTGCCAGCAGCTTACGTCAAGAGACCCAGTACTTC. Translating it yields CASSLRQETQYF.

This clone was detected a few times. The rearrangement joins TRBV6-6 to TRBJ2-7, with D possibly matching TRBD1 (5 bases). CDR3 length equals 13 residues. V was trimmed by 0 bases and J by 7 bases, leaving 10 bases between them. Germline CDR1 reads MNHNY; CDR2 reads SVGAGI (reference sequence). CDR3 residues: CASSYSGRGEQYF. The CDR3 coding sequence is TGTGCCAGCAGTTACTCGGGTAGGGGTGAGCAGTACTTC.

This chain connects TRBV20-1 to TRBJ2-3; D is ambiguous. The CDR3 extends over 11 amino acids. Germline V lookup: CDR1 DFQATT, CDR2 SNEGSKA (reference sequence). V shed 6 bases and J shed 4 bases, with 8 bases lying between them. CDR3 protein: CSASVADTQYF. In DNA form, the CDR3 reads TGCAGTGCCTCCGTAGCAGATACGCAGTATTTT.

This clone was seen more than once but under ten times. The rearrangement uses TRBV18 and TRBJ2-1; D is unresolved. The V and J ends lost 6 bases and 5 bases respectively, with 11 bases between them. The germline V gene encodes CDR1 KGHSH and CDR2 LQKENI. This CDR3 contains 13 residues. The CDR3 nucleotides are TGTGCCAGCTCCCAAACCCTCAACAATGAGCAGTTCTTC. Amino acids: CASSQTLNNEQFF.

The chain combines TRBV5-1 with TRBJ1-5, with 7 positions matching TRBD1. This CDR3 has 14 amino acids. Germline CDR1 and CDR2: SGHRS and YFSETQ. V dropped 4 bases and J dropped 10; count of bases not matched to a gene: 11. CDR3 protein: CASSPDQGGDPQHF. The CDR3 DNA is TGCGCCAGCAGCCCGGACCAGGGGGGGGACCCCCAGCATTTT.